The 4 T cell receptor beta chains below come from one sample, sequenced in a study of blood T cell repertoires in COVID-19. Generated by immunoSEQ multiplex PCR, the TCRdb table keeps only in-frame clones and is missing some. The table includes about 240,000 clones, roughly 80% detected once. Sequenced: peripheral blood. All receptors come from a woman aged 18-35 years with acute or convalescent COVID-19.

The V gene is TRBV2, the J gene TRBJ2-5, with a weak D call TRBD2 (5 bases). Looked up from germline, CDR1 is SNHLY and CDR2 is FYNNEI. The CDR3 totals 14 residues. V dropped 3 bases and J dropped 4 bases, with 12 bases sitting between them. The CDR3 DNA reads as TGTGCCAGCAGTGAGAGGGTGGGTCCAGAGACCCAGTACTTC. Translating gives CASSERVGPETQYF.

This clone was recorded a few times. The V gene is TRBV27, the J gene TRBJ1-2, with TRBD1 identical over 9 bases. The trim removed 5 bases at V and 4 bases at J, leaving 11 bases unmatched. The CDR3 totals 16 residues. Germline V gene data show CDR1 as MNHEY and CDR2 as SMNVEV (reference sequence). CDR3 amino acids: CASSDRTGAGVYGYTF. The CDR3 coding sequence is TGTGCCAGCAGTGACCGGACAGGGGCCGGGGTCTATGGCTACACCTTC.

On this clone itself: This sample includes further DNA sequences coding for the same CDR3. This chain uses TRBV27 with TRBJ1-1; D not certain. Germline lookup yields CDR1 MNHEY and CDR2 SMNVEV (reference sequence). Trimming left V 0 bases short and J 4 bases short, with 9 bases between. The CDR3 sequence is 14 residues long. The CDR3 coding sequence is TGTGCCAGCAGTTTATCGAGAGGAGGCACTGAAGCTTTCTTT. Its translation: CASSLSRGGTEAFF.

This clone has more than one count but fewer than ten. The genes are TRBV7-8 and TRBJ1-1; a weak D match, TRBD1 (5 bases). Between the trimmed V and J ends, which lost 2 bases and 7 bases, there was a span of 14 bases. The CDR3 loop spans 14 amino acids. From germline, CDR1 is SGHVS and CDR2 FQNEAQ. The CDR3 reads CASSLSERQSEAFF. The DNA for the CDR3 is TGTGCCAGCAGCTTATCGGAGAGACAGAGTGAAGCTTTCTTT.